The source of this T cell receptor beta chain is a study of cytomegalovirus exposure and HLA in healthy donors. This table comes from immunoSEQ multiplex PCR, and its TCRdb copy is limited to in-frame clones, with some not included. The sample yields about 120,000 clones, 75% to 90% seen once. About this clone: As yet, its antigen is unknown.

It was the roughly 130-subject validation cohort, separate from the approximately 690-subject first cohort, to which the donors belonged. Trimming cost V 5 bases and J 0 bases, with 14 bases left between them. This CDR3 spans 16 amino acids. Germline V gene data show CDR1 as MNHEY and CDR2 as SMNVEV (reference sequence). The study's findings and limits: Researchers counted roughly 150 TCR beta chains as cytomegalovirus-associated. The tendency of first-cohort TCR clusters to co-occur in the 120 or so validation repertoires emerged from a later analysis. Rarity held for most TCR sequences, but there were some public TCRs that occurred in many donors.

The origin of this receptor is a young woman in good health and CMV-seronegative. The specimen sequenced was PBMCs. The gene calls are TRBV27 and TRBJ2-1, with D possibly being TRBD1 (5 bases). The CDR3 is CASSPPSRVSYNEQFF. The DNA for the CDR3 is TGTGCCAGCAGTCCCCCCAGCAGGGTCTCCTACAATGAGCAGTTCTTC.